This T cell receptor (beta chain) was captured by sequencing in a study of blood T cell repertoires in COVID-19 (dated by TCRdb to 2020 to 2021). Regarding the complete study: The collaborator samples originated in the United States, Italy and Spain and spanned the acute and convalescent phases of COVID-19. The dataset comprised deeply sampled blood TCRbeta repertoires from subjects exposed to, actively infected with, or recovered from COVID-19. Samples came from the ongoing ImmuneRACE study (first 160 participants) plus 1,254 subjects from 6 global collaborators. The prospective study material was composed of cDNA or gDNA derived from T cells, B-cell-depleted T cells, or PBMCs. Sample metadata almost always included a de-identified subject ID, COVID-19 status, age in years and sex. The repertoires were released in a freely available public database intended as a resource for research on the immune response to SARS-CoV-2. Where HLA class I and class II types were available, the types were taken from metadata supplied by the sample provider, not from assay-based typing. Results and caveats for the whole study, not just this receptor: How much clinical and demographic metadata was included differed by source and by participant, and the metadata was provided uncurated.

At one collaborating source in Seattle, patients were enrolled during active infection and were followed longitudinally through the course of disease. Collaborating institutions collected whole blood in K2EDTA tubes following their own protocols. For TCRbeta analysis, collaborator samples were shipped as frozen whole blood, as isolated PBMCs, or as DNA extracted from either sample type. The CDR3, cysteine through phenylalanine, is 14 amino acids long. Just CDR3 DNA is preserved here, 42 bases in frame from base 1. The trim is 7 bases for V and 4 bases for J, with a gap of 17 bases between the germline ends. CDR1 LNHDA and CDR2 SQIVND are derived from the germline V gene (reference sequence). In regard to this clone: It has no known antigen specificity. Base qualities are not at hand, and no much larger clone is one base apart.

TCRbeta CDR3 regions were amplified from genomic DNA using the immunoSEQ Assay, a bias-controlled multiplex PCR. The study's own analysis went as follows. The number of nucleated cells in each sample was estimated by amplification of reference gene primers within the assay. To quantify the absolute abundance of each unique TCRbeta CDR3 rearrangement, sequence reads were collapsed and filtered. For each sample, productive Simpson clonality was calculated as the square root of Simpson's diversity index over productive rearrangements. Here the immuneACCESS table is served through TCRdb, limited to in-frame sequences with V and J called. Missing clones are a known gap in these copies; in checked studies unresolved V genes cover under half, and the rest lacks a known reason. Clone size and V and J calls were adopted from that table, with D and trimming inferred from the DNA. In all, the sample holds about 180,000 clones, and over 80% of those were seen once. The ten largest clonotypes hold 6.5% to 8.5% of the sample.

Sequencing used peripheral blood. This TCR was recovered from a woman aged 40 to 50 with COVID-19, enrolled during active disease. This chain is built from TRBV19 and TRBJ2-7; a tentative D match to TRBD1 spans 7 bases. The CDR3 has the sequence CASKEGAQNYEQYF. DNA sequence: TGTGCCAGTAAGGAGGGGGCTCAGAATTACGAGCAGTACTTC.